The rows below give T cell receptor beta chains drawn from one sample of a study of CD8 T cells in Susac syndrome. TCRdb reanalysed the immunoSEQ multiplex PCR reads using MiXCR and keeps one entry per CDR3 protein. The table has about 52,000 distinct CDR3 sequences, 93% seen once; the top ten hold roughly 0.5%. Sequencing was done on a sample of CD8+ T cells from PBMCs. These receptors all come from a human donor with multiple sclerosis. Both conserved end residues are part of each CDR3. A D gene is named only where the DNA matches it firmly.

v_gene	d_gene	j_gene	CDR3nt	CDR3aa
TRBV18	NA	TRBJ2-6	TGTGCCAGCTCGCGAGGGCAGCCTGACTCTGGGGCCAACGTCCTGACTTTC	CASSRGQPDSGANVLTF
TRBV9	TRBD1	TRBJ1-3	TGTGCCAGCAGCGCAGGGGGGTTCGCTGGAAACACCATATATTTT	CASSAGGFAGNTIYF
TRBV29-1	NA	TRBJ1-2	TGCAGCGTTGAAGACAACTATGGCTACACCTTC	CSVEDNYGYTF
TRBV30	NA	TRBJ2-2	TGTGCCCTCACACAGGGAGGGGCCGGGGAGCTGTTTTTT	CALTQGGAGELFF
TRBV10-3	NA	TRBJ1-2	TGTGCCATCAGTGAGGACCGGGAGATTTTGGGCTACACCTTC	CAISEDREILGYTF
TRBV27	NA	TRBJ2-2	TGTGCCAGCAGTTTTCACAGGGCGAACACCGGGGAGCTGTTTTTT	CASSFHRANTGELFF
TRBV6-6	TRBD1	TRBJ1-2	TGTGCCAGCAGCGTAGGGACAGATTCCTATGGCTACACCTTC	CASSVGTDSYGYTF
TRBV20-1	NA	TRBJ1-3	TGCAGTGCTAGAGGTCCAGAAAACACCATATATTTT	CSARGPENTIYF
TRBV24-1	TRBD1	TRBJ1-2	TGTGCCACCAGCGAGGGGGCAACCTATGGCTACACCTTC	CATSEGATYGYTF
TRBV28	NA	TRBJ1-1	TGTGCCAGCAGTTCGACGAGGGGGAACACTGAAGCTTTCTTT	CASSSTRGNTEAFF
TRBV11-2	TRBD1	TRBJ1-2	TGTGCCAGCAGCTCTCACTCACGGGACAGGGAGGACACCTTC	CASSSHSRDREDTF
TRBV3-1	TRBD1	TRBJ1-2	TGTGCCAGCAGCCCAGGGGGATCTAACTATGGCTACACCTTC	CASSPGGSNYGYTF
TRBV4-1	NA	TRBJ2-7	TGCGCCAGCAGCCCCCGGGGTGACGAGCAGTACTTC	CASSPRGDEQYF
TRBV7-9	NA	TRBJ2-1	TGTGCCAGCAGCGTGGAGGGGCCGCCGAGCTCCTACAATGAGCAGTTCTTC	CASSVEGPPSSYNEQFF
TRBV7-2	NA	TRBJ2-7	TGTGCCAGCAGCCACTCCTACGAGCAGTACTTC	CASSHSYEQYF